This T cell receptor (beta chain) appears in the sequencing data of a study of blood T cell repertoires in COVID-19. Study-level background: From T cells, B-cell-depleted T cells, or PBMCs came the material, which was cDNA or gDNA.

V lost 6 bases, J lost 4 bases, and 14 bases stayed unmatched. This CDR3 has 16 residues. The germline V gene has CDR1 SGHVS and CDR2 FNYEAQ. Produced via immunoSEQ multiplex PCR; TCRdb's table is partial and in-frame only. The sample includes 45,000 or so clones, roughly nine tenths of them seen just once. The source is a human donor in a cohort sampled during active COVID-19. Sequenced: peripheral blood. This sequence joins TRBV7-6 and TRBJ1-2, with TRBD1 matching 7 bases. CDR3 sequence reads: CASSPVTGVTSYGYTF. Here the CDR3 DNA reads TGTGCCAGCAGTCCTGTTACAGGGGTGACGTCCTATGGCTACACCTTC.